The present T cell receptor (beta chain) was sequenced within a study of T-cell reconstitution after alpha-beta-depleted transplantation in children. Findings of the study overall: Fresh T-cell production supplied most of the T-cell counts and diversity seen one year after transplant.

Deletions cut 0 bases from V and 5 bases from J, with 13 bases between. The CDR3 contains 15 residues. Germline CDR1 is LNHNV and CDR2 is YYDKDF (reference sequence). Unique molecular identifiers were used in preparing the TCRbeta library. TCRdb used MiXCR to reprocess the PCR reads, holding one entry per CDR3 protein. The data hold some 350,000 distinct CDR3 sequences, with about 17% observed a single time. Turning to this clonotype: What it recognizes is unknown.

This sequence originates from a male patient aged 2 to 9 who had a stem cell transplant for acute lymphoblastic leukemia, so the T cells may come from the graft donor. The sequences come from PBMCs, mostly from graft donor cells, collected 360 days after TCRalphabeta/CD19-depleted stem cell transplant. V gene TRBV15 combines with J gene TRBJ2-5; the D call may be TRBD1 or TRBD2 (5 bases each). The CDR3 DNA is TGTGCCACCAGCAGAGATCAAGCAGGGAGCGAGACCCAGTACTTC. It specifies CATSRDQAGSETQYF.